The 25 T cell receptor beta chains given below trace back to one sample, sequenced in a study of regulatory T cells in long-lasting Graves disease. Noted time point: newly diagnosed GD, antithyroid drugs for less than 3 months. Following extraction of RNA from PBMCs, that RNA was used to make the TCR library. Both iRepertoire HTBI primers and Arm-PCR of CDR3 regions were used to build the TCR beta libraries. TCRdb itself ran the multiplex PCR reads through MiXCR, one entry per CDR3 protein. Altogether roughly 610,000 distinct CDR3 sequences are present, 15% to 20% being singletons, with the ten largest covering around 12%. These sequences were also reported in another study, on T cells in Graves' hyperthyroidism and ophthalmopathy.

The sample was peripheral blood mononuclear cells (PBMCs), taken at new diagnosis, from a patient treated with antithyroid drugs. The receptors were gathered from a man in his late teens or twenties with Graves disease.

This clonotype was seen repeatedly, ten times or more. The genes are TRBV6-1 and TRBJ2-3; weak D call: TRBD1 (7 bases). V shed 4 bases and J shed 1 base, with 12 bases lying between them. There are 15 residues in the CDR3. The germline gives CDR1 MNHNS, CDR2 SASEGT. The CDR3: CASSGGDSGTDTQYF. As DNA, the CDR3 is TGTGCCAGCAGTGGGGGGGACAGCGGCACAGATACGCAGTATTTT.

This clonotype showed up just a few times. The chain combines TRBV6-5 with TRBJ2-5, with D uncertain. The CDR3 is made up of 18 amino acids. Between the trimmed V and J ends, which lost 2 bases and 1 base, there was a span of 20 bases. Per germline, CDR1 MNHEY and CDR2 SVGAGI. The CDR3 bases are TGTGCCAGCAGTTACCGTAAGGAGTTTTTTCCCCCCCAAGAGACCCAGTACTTC. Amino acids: CASSYRKEFFPPQETQYF.

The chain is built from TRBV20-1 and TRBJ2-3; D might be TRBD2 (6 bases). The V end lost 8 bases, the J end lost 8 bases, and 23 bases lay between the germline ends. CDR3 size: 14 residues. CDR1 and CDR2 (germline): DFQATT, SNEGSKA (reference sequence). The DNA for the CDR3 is TGCAGTATCACTAGCCGGGGGACGGGTTTTACGCAGTATTTT. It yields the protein CSITSRGTGFTQYF.

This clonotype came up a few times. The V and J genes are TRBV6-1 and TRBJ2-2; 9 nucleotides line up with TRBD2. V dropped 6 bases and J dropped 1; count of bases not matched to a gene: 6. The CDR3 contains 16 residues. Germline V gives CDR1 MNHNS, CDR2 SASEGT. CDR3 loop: CASRGGRAGNTGELFF. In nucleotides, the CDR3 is TGTGCCAGCAGGGGCGGGAGGGCCGGGAACACCGGGGAGCTGTTTTTT.

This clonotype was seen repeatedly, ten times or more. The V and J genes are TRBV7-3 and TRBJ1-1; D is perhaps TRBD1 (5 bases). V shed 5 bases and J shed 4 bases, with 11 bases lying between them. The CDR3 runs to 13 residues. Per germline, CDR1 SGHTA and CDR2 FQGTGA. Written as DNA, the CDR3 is TGTGCCAGCAGCCCGCAGGGTCGCACTGAAGCTTTCTTT. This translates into CASSPQGRTEAFF.

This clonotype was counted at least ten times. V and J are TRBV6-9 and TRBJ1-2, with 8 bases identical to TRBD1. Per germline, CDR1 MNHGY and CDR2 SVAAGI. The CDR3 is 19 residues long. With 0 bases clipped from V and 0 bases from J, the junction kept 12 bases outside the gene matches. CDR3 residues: CASSYSPLREGQANYGYTF. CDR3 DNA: TGTGCCAGCAGTTATTCCCCCCTCAGAGAGGGACAGGCTAACTATGGCTACACCTTC.

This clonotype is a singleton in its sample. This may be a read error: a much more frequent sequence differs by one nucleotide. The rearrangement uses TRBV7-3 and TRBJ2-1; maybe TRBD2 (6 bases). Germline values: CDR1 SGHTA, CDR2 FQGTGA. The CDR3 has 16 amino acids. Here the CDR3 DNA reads TGTGCCAGCAGCTTTGAAGGGAGGAACTCCTACAATGAGCAGTCCTTC. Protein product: CASSFEGRNSYNEQSF.

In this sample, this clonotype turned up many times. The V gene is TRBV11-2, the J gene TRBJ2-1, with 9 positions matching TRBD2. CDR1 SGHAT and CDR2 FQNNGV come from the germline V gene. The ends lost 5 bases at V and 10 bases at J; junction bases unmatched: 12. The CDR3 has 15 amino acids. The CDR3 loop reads CASSPLGGRAGEQFF. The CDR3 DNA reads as TGTGCCAGCAGCCCCCTTGGCGGGAGGGCCGGGGAGCAGTTCTTC. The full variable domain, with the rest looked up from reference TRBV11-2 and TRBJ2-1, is EAGVAQSPRYKIIEKRQSVAFWCNPISGHATLYWYQQILGQGPKLLIQFQNNGVVDDSQLPKDRFSAERLKGVDSTLKIQPAKLEDSAVYLCASSPLGGRAGEQFFGPGTRLTVL.

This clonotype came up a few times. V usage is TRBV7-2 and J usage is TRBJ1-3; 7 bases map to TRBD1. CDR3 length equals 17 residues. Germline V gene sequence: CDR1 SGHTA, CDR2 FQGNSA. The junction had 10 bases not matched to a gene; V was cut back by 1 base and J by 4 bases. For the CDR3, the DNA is TGTGCCAGCAGCTTAGGGGACAGCCCAGCCTCGGGAAACACCATATATTTT. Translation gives CASSLGDSPASGNTIYF.

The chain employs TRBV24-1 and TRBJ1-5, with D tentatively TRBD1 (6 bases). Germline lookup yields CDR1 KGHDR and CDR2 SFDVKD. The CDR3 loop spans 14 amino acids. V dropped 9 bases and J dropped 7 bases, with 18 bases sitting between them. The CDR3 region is CATRGAGVSQPQHF. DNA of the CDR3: TGTGCCACCCGCGGGGCAGGGGTAAGCCAGCCCCAGCATTTT.

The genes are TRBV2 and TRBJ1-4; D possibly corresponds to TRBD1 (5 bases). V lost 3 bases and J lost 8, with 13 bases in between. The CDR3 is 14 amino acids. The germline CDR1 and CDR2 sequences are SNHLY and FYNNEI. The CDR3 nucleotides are TGTGCCAGCAGTGATCGGGGGTATAGGGAAAAACTGTTTTTT. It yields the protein CASSDRGYREKLFF.

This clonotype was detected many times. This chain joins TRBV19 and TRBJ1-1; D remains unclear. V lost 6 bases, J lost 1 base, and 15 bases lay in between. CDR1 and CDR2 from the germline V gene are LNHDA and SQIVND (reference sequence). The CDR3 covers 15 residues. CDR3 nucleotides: TGTGCCAGTAGCCATTACCCGTCCGGGAACACTGAAGCTTTCTTT. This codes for CASSHYPSGNTEAFF.

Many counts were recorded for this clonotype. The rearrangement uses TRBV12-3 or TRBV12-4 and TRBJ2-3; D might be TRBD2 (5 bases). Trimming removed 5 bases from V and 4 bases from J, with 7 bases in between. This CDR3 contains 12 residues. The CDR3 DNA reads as TGTGCCAGCAGTCCAGCGGCAGATACGCAGTATTTT. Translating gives CASSPAADTQYF.

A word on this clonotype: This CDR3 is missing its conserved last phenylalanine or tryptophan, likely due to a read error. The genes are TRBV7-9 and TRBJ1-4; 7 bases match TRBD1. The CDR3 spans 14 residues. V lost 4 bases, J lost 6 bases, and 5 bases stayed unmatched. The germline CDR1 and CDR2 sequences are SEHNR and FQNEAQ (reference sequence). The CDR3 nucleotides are TGTGCCAGCAGCTCGGGCAGGGGGGATGAAAAACTGTTTCTT. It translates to CASSSGRGDEKLFL.

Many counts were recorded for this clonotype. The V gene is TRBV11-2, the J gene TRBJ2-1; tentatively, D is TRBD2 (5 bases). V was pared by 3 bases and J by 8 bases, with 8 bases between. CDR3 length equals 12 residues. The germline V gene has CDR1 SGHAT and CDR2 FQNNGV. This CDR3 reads CASSFTGYEQFF. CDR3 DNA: TGTGCCAGCAGCTTCACGGGGTATGAGCAGTTCTTC.

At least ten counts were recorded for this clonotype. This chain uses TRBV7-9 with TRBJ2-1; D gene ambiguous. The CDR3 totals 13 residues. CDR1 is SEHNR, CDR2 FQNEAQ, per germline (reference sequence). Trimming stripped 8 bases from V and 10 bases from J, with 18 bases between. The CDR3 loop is CASRGPLRAEQFF. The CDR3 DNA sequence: TGTGCCAGCCGCGGTCCCCTCCGGGCCGAGCAGTTCTTC.

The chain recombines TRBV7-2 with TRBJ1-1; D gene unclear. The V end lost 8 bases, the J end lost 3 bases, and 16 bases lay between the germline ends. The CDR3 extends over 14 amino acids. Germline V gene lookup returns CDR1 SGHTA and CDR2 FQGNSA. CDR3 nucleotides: TGTGCCAGCTCATATGACTGGTCGGACACTGAAGCTTTCTTT. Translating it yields CASSYDWSDTEAFF. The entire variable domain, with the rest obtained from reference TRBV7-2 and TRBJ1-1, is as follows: GAGVSQSPSNKVTEKGKDVELRCDPISGHTALYWYRQSLGQGLEFLIYFQGNSAPDKSGLPSDRFSAERTGGSVSTLTIQRTQQEDSAVYLCASSYDWSDTEAFFGQGTRLTVV.

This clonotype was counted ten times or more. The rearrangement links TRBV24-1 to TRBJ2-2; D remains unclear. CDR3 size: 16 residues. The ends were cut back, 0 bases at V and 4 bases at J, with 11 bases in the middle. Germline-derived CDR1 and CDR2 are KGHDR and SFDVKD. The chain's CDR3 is CATSDLSDPSTGELFF. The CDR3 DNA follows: TGTGCCACCAGTGATTTGTCGGACCCCTCCACCGGGGAGCTGTTTTTT.

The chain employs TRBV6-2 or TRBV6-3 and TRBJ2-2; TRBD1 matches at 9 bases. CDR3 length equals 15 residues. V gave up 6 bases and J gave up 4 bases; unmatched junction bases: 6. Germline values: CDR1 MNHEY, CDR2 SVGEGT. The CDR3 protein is CASREQGAGTGELFF. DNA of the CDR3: TGTGCCAGCAGGGAACAGGGGGCGGGCACCGGGGAGCTGTTTTTT.

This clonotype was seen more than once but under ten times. CDR3 sequence (DNA): TGTGCCAGCAGCCCCCGCCTTTGGGGGACTGAAGCTTTCTTT. Encoded protein: CASSPRLWGTEAFF. This chain joins TRBV5-4 and TRBJ1-1; D is possibly TRBD1 (5 bases). Germline V lookup: CDR1 SGHNT, CDR2 YYREEE (reference sequence). V lost 4 bases and J lost 5, with 15 bases in between. CDR3 length: 14 residues.

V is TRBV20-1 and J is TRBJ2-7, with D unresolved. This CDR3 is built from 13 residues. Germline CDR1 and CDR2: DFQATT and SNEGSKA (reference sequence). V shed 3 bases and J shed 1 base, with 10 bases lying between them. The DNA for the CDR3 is TGCAGTGCTAGGGCTGCGGTTTCCTACGAGCAGTACTTC. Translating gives CSARAAVSYEQYF.

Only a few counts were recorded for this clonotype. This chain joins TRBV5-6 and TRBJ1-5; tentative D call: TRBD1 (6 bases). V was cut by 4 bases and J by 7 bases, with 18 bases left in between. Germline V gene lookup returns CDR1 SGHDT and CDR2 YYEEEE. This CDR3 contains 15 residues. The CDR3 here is CASSLGQLSGQPQHF. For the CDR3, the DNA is TGTGCCAGCAGCCTAGGACAGCTTAGTGGACAGCCCCAGCATTTT.

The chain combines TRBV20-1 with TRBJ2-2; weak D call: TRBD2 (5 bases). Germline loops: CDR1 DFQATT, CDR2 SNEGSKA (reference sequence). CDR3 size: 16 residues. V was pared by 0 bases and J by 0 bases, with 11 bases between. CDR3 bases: TGCAGTGCTAGAGATACGGAGGTGGCGAACACCGGGGAGCTGTTTTTT. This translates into CSARDTEVANTGELFF.

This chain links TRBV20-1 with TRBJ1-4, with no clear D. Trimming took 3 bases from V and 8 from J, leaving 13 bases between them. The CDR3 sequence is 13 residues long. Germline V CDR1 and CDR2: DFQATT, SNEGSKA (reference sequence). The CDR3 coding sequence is TGCAGTGCTAGGTATTCGGGAAGGGAAAAACTGTTTTTT. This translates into CSARYSGREKLFF.

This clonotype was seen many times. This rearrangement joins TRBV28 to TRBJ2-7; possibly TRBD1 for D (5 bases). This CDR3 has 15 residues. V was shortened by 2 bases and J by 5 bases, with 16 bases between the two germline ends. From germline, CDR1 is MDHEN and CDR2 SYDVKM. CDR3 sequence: CASSLKWARAHEQYF. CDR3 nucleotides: TGTGCCAGCAGTTTAAAGTGGGCCAGGGCCCACGAGCAGTACTTC.